This TCR beta chain was sequenced during a study of blood T cell repertoires in COVID-19. Using immunoSEQ multiplex PCR, the repertoire was profiled, and TCRdb retains in-frame clones only, with some absent. Of 240,000 or so clones listed, roughly 90% were seen once; the top ten hold about 5.9%. The CDR3 totals 15 residues. Germline V gene lookup returns CDR1 LNHDA and CDR2 SQIVND (reference sequence). V lost 3 bases and J lost 4, with 14 bases in between. The rearrangement links TRBV19 to TRBJ2-3; D perhaps matches TRBD2 (7 bases). This clonotype originated in a man in his 60s with acute or convalescent COVID-19. Sequenced material: peripheral blood. CDR3: CASSIGGAPPDTQYF. The DNA of the CDR3 is TGTGCCAGTAGTATTGGGGGGGCGCCCCCAGATACGCAGTATTTT.